Listed below are T cell receptor beta chains from one sample, sequenced in a study of blood T cell repertoires in COVID-19. Sequencing was performed with immunoSEQ multiplex PCR; in TCRdb, only in-frame clones are kept and a portion is missing. The data contain hundreds of thousands of clones, around nine tenths of them seen just once; the ten biggest clones take up around 1.4%. The material sequenced was peripheral blood. These receptors all come from a man between 70 and 80 years old with acute or convalescent COVID-19. Each CDR3 is given with its conserved first and last residue. The D gene is left open where the match is weak. Clone size is shown for a subset of rows, as once, few, many or a class of expanded clone.

clone size: .
CDR3 length: 17
J gene: TRBJ2-5
D gene: TRBD2
V gene: TRBV4-2
CDR3 DNA: TGTGCCAGCAGCCAACGGTACGGGGGGGCCGAGGGGGAGACCCAGTACTTC
CDR3 protein: CASSQRYGGAEGETQYF

clone size: .
CDR3 length: 16
J gene: TRBJ1-2
D gene: TRBD1
V gene: TRBV5-6
CDR3 DNA: TGTGCCAGCAGCTGGGATCGCAGGGGGCCCCTCTATGGCTACACCTTC
CDR3 protein: CASSWDRRGPLYGYTF

clone size: .
CDR3 length: 15
J gene: TRBJ2-1
D gene: TRBD2
V gene: TRBV5-6
CDR3 DNA: TGTGCCAGCAGCTGGACTAGCGGGTACTTCAATGAGCAGTTCTTC
CDR3 protein: CASSWTSGYFNEQFF

clone size: .
CDR3 length: 13
J gene: TRBJ2-5
D gene: .
V gene: TRBV10-3
CDR3 DNA: TGTGCCATCAGTGGGACAACTGGGGAGACCCAGTACTTC
CDR3 protein: CAISGTTGETQYF

clone size: .
CDR3 length: 16
J gene: TRBJ2-3
D gene: .
V gene: TRBV3-1/TRBV3-2
CDR3 DNA: TGTGCCAGCAGCCAAGAACGGGGACTGGTCACAGATACGCAGTATTTT
CDR3 protein: CASSQERGLVTDTQYF

clone size: once
CDR3 length: 15
J gene: TRBJ1-5
D gene: .
V gene: TRBV6-1
CDR3 DNA: TGTGCCAGCAGTGAGAGTCGTCCGGTGAATCAGCCCCAGCATTTT
CDR3 protein: CASSESRPVNQPQHF

clone size: .
CDR3 length: 15
J gene: TRBJ2-5
D gene: .
V gene: TRBV3-1/TRBV3-2
CDR3 DNA: TGTGCCAGCAGCCAAGGGGGCGGTAAAGCGGAGACCCAGTACTTC
CDR3 protein: CASSQGGGKAETQYF

clone size: .
CDR3 length: 20
J gene: TRBJ1-5
D gene: .
V gene: TRBV28
CDR3 DNA: TGTGCCAGCAGTTTGAAGGCCGCGGGACGGACCCTTTATAGCAATCAGCCCCAGCATTTT
CDR3 protein: CASSLKAAGRTLYSNQPQHF

clone size: .
CDR3 length: 14
J gene: TRBJ2-2
D gene: .
V gene: TRBV18
CDR3 DNA: TGTGCCAGCTCATTACAGACGAACACCGGGGAGCTGTTTTTT
CDR3 protein: CASSLQTNTGELFF

clone size: .
CDR3 length: 14
J gene: TRBJ2-3
D gene: TRBD2
V gene: TRBV2
CDR3 DNA: TGTGCCAGCAGGGGGACTAGCGGACTCGGTACGCAGTATTTT
CDR3 protein: CASRGTSGLGTQYF

clone size: .
CDR3 length: 16
J gene: TRBJ2-1
D gene: TRBD2
V gene: TRBV7-2
CDR3 DNA: TGTGCCAGCAGCTTATGGGTGATGCGGGAGTTGAATGAGCAGTTCTTC
CDR3 protein: CASSLWVMRELNEQFF

clone size: .
CDR3 length: 16
J gene: TRBJ2-5
D gene: .
V gene: TRBV4-2
CDR3 DNA: TGTGCCAGCAGCCAAGTAGAAGGCGGGGGCGGCGAGACCCAGTACTTC
CDR3 protein: CASSQVEGGGGETQYF

clone size: .
CDR3 length: 16
J gene: TRBJ2-3
D gene: TRBD2
V gene: TRBV4-1
CDR3 DNA: TGCGCCAGCAGCCCGACTAGCGGGGGAAACACAGATACGCAGTATTTT
CDR3 protein: CASSPTSGGNTDTQYF

clone size: .
CDR3 length: 13
J gene: TRBJ1-1
D gene: TRBD1
V gene: TRBV29-1
CDR3 DNA: TGCAGCGCTAGCAACAGGGGAGGCACTGAAGCTTTCTTT
CDR3 protein: CSASNRGGTEAFF

clone size: .
CDR3 length: 14
J gene: TRBJ1-1
D gene: TRBD1
V gene: TRBV6-6
CDR3 DNA: TGTGCCAGCAGTTCGACAGGGCAGAACACTGAAGCTTTCTTT
CDR3 protein: CASSSTGQNTEAFF

clone size: few
CDR3 length: 14
J gene: TRBJ2-1
D gene: .
V gene: TRBV7-9
CDR3 DNA: TGTGCCAGCAGCCCCTCTCTGAGTACTGATGAGCAGTTCTTC
CDR3 protein: CASSPSLSTDEQFF

clone size: .
CDR3 length: 13
J gene: TRBJ2-5
D gene: TRBD1
V gene: TRBV6-5
CDR3 DNA: TGTGCCAGCACCCGACAGGGCCTAGAGACCCAGTACTTC
CDR3 protein: CASTRQGLETQYF

clone size: .
CDR3 length: 16
J gene: TRBJ2-2
D gene: TRBD2
V gene: TRBV2
CDR3 DNA: TGTGCCAGCAGTGAATCGGGACTAGCAGCCACCGGGGAGCTGTTTTTT
CDR3 protein: CASSESGLAATGELFF

clone size: .
CDR3 length: 18
J gene: TRBJ2-3
D gene: TRBD2
V gene: TRBV5-4
CDR3 DNA: TGTGCCAGCGGGTCCGGGACTAGCGGGAGGGGATTCACAGATACGCAGTATTTT
CDR3 protein: CASGSGTSGRGFTDTQYF

clone size: .
CDR3 length: 14
J gene: TRBJ1-6
D gene: .
V gene: TRBV5-4
CDR3 DNA: TGTGCCAGCAGCCCGCGAGGGATCAATTCACCCCTCCACTTT
CDR3 protein: CASSPRGINSPLHF

clone size: .
CDR3 length: 14
J gene: TRBJ2-5
D gene: TRBD1
V gene: TRBV3-1/TRBV3-2
CDR3 DNA: TGTGCCAGCAGTGTACAGGGGCCTCAAGAGACCCAGTACTTC
CDR3 protein: CASSVQGPQETQYF

clone size: .
CDR3 length: 14
J gene: TRBJ2-1
D gene: .
V gene: TRBV21-1
CDR3 DNA: TGTGCCAGCGGAGAGTGGGACAGGCCCAATGAGCAGTTCTTC
CDR3 protein: CASGEWDRPNEQFF

clone size: .
CDR3 length: 16
J gene: TRBJ1-5
D gene: TRBD1
V gene: TRBV6-6
CDR3 DNA: TGTGCCAGCACCAGCCGACAGGGGCCAAGTGTGGAGCCCCAGCATTTT
CDR3 protein: CASTSRQGPSVEPQHF

clone size: .
CDR3 length: 14
J gene: TRBJ1-1
D gene: TRBD1
V gene: TRBV19
CDR3 DNA: TGTGCCAGTAGTAGACAGGGGGAGTACACTGAAGCTTTCTTT
CDR3 protein: CASSRQGEYTEAFF

clone size: .
CDR3 length: 14
J gene: TRBJ2-5
D gene: TRBD1
V gene: TRBV5-6
CDR3 DNA: TGTGCCAGCAGCCCGGGACAGGGGACGGAGACCCAGTACTTC
CDR3 protein: CASSPGQGTETQYF

clone size: .
CDR3 length: 14
J gene: TRBJ2-7
D gene: .
V gene: TRBV6-6
CDR3 DNA: TGTGCCAGCAGTTACTCCGCCACTAGCTACGAGCAGTACTTC
CDR3 protein: CASSYSATSYEQYF

clone size: few
CDR3 length: 16
J gene: TRBJ2-1
D gene: .
V gene: TRBV7-2
CDR3 DNA: TGTGCCAGCAGCTTAGTCGGCGTCGGGGGATACAATGAGCAGTTCTTC
CDR3 protein: CASSLVGVGGYNEQFF

clone size: .
CDR3 length: 16
J gene: TRBJ2-5
D gene: TRBD1
V gene: TRBV15
CDR3 DNA: TGTGCCACCAGCAGATGGGGACAGGGGGCAGAAGAGACCCAGTACTTC
CDR3 protein: CATSRWGQGAEETQYF

clone size: .
CDR3 length: 11
J gene: TRBJ2-7
D gene: .
V gene: TRBV28
CDR3 DNA: TGTGCCAGCAGTTTGAGATACGAGCAGTACTTC
CDR3 protein: CASSLRYEQYF

clone size: .
CDR3 length: 13
J gene: TRBJ2-7
D gene: .
V gene: TRBV7-7
CDR3 DNA: TGTGCCAGCAGCCAGTCGGGGGACCACGAGCAGTACTTC
CDR3 protein: CASSQSGDHEQYF

clone size: .
CDR3 length: 13
J gene: TRBJ1-4
D gene: .
V gene: TRBV28
CDR3 DNA: TGTGCCAGCAGGGGGCATGATAATGAAAAACTGTTTTTT
CDR3 protein: CASRGHDNEKLFF

clone size: .
CDR3 length: 16
J gene: TRBJ2-7
D gene: .
V gene: TRBV15
CDR3 DNA: TGTGCCACCAGCAGACCCACGGGACAACACTCCTACGAGCAGTACTTC
CDR3 protein: CATSRPTGQHSYEQYF

clone size: once
CDR3 length: 13
J gene: TRBJ2-5
D gene: TRBD1
V gene: TRBV28
CDR3 DNA: TGTGCCAGCAGTAACAGGGGGCTAGGGACCCAGTACTTC
CDR3 protein: CASSNRGLGTQYF

clone size: .
CDR3 length: 15
J gene: TRBJ2-7
D gene: TRBD1
V gene: TRBV5-6
CDR3 DNA: TGTGCCAGCAGCGTGGACAGGGGACCTCCCTACGAGCAGTACTTC
CDR3 protein: CASSVDRGPPYEQYF

clone size: .
CDR3 length: 16
J gene: TRBJ1-2
D gene: .
V gene: TRBV5-6
CDR3 DNA: TGTGCCAGCAGCTTGAACGGGAACCAACTAATTAATGGCTACACCTTC
CDR3 protein: CASSLNGNQLINGYTF

clone size: .
CDR3 length: 18
J gene: TRBJ2-1
D gene: TRBD1
V gene: TRBV10-1
CDR3 DNA: TGCGCCAGCAGTGATTTTGGGACTGGGACAGGGTCCTACAATGAGCAGTTCTTC
CDR3 protein: CASSDFGTGTGSYNEQFF

clone size: .
CDR3 length: 13
J gene: TRBJ1-6
D gene: TRBD1
V gene: TRBV12-3/TRBV12-4
CDR3 DNA: TGTGCCAGCAGCGGGACAGGAGATTCACCCCTCCACTTT
CDR3 protein: CASSGTGDSPLHF

clone size: .
CDR3 length: 14
J gene: TRBJ1-2
D gene: TRBD1
V gene: TRBV5-5
CDR3 DNA: TGTGCCAGCAGCCGGGACAGGGAAGTGTGGGGCTACACCTTC
CDR3 protein: CASSRDREVWGYTF

clone size: .
CDR3 length: 17
J gene: TRBJ2-3
D gene: TRBD2
V gene: TRBV29-1
CDR3 DNA: TGCAGCGCCCCGACAACCCGGACTAGCGACCGCACAGATACGCAGTATTTT
CDR3 protein: CSAPTTRTSDRTDTQYF

clone size: .
CDR3 length: 14
J gene: TRBJ2-2
D gene: .
V gene: TRBV3-1/TRBV3-2
CDR3 DNA: TGTGCCAGCAGCCTTTTCCTGAACACCGGGGAGCTGTTTTTT
CDR3 protein: CASSLFLNTGELFF

clone size: .
CDR3 length: 15
J gene: TRBJ2-1
D gene: TRBD2
V gene: TRBV10-3
CDR3 DNA: TGTGCCATCACCGGAGAGGGAGGGAGAAACAATGAGCAGTTCTTC
CDR3 protein: CAITGEGGRNNEQFF

clone size: .
CDR3 length: 13
J gene: TRBJ2-1
D gene: .
V gene: TRBV12-3/TRBV12-4
CDR3 DNA: TGTGCCAGCAGTTTGGTTGTCGGGAATGAGCAGTTCTTC
CDR3 protein: CASSLVVGNEQFF

clone size: .
CDR3 length: 11
J gene: TRBJ2-7
D gene: .
V gene: TRBV10-2
CDR3 DNA: TGCGCCAGCATGGAGTTGGACGAGCAGTACTTC
CDR3 protein: CASMELDEQYF

clone size: few
CDR3 length: 14
J gene: TRBJ1-1
D gene: .
V gene: TRBV5-4
CDR3 DNA: TGTGCCAGCAGCTTGTATACCCTGAGCACTGAAGCTTTCTTT
CDR3 protein: CASSLYTLSTEAFF

clone size: .
CDR3 length: 13
J gene: TRBJ2-7
D gene: .
V gene: TRBV12-3/TRBV12-4
CDR3 DNA: TGTGCCAGCAGTTTATTCAGACACTACGAGCAGTACTTC
CDR3 protein: CASSLFRHYEQYF

clone size: .
CDR3 length: 14
J gene: TRBJ1-2
D gene: .
V gene: TRBV3-1/TRBV3-2
CDR3 DNA: TGTGCCAGCAGCCAAGAGTTGGGGCGGGACGGCTACACCTTC
CDR3 protein: CASSQELGRDGYTF

clone size: .
CDR3 length: 16
J gene: TRBJ2-3
D gene: TRBD2
V gene: TRBV10-3
CDR3 DNA: TGTGCCATCAGCGAACTAGCGGAGTCACTCACAGATACGCAGTATTTT
CDR3 protein: CAISELAESLTDTQYF

clone size: few
CDR3 length: 15
J gene: TRBJ2-5
D gene: TRBD1
V gene: TRBV2
CDR3 DNA: TGTGCCAGCAGGGGAGGACAGGGCGGTAGGGAGACCCAGTACTTC
CDR3 protein: CASRGGQGGRETQYF

clone size: .
CDR3 length: 15
J gene: TRBJ2-1
D gene: TRBD2
V gene: TRBV20-1
CDR3 DNA: TGCAGTGCTAGTTTTGTGACTAGCGGAGGTAATGAGCAGTTCTTC
CDR3 protein: CSASFVTSGGNEQFF